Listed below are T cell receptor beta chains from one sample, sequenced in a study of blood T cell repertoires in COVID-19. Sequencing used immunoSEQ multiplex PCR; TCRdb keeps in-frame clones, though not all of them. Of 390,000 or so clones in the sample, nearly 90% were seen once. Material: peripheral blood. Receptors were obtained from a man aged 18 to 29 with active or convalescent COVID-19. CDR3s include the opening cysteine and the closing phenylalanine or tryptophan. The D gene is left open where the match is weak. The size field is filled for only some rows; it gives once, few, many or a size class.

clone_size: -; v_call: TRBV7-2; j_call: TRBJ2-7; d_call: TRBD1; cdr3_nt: TGTGCCAGCAGCCTGGGGACAGGACTTTCCTACGAGCAGTACTTC; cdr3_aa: CASSLGTGLSYEQYF
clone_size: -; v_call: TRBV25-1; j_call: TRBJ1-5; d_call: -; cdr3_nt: TGTGCCAGCAGTGAATTAATGGCCCCTTGGCCCCAGCATTTT; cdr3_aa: CASSELMAPWPQHF
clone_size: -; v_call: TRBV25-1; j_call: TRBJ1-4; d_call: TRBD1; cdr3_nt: TGTGCCAGCAGAAACAGGGGTAATAATGAAAAACTGTTTTTT; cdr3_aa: CASRNRGNNEKLFF
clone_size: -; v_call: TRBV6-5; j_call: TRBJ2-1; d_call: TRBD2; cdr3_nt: TGTGCCAGCGCGGCTAGCGGGAGTGGCTACAATGAGCAGTTCTTC; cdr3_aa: CASAASGSGYNEQFF
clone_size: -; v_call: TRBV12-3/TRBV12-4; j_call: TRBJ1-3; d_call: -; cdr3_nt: TGTGCCAGCAGTTTGGGCGGAAACACCATATATTTT; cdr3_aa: CASSLGGNTIYF
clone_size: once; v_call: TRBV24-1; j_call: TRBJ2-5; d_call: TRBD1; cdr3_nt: TGTGCCACCAGTGATTTGGGTGGGACAGGGGATGAGACCCAGTACTTC; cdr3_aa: CATSDLGGTGDETQYF
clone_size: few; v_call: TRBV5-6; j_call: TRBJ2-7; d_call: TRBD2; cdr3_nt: TGTGCCAGCAGCAATGCGGGAGATGGCTACGAGCAGTACTTC; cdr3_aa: CASSNAGDGYEQYF
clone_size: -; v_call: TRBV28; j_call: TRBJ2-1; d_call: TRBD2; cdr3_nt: TGTGCCAGCAGTTCGGGACTAGCGGGGGGGCCGTTTTATGAGCAGTTCTTC; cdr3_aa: CASSSGLAGGPFYEQFF
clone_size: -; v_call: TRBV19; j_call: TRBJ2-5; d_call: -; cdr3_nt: TGTGCCAGTAGTAGGGAGCGCAGAAACCAAGAGACCCAGTACTTC; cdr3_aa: CASSRERRNQETQYF
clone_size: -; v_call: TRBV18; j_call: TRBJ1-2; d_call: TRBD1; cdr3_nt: TGTGCCAGCTCACAAGACAGGGGGCATGCGGATGGCTACACCTTC; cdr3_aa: CASSQDRGHADGYTF
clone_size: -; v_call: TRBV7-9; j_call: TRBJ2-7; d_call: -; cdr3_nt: TGTGCCAGCAGCTTAGGACAGGACTACGAGCAGTACTTC; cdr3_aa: CASSLGQDYEQYF
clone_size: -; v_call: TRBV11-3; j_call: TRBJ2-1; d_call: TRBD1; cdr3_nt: TGTGCCAGCAGCTTAAACAGGGGGCCTGTCTATGAGCAGTTCTTC; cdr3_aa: CASSLNRGPVYEQFF
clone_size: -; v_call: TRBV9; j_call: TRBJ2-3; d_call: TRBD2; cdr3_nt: TGTGCCAGCTCGCTAGCGGGGTCAGATACGCAGTATTTT; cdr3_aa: CASSLAGSDTQYF
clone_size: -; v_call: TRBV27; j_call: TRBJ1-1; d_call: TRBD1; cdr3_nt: TGTGCCAGCACTTCCAGGGACAGCACTGAAGCTTTCTTT; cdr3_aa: CASTSRDSTEAFF
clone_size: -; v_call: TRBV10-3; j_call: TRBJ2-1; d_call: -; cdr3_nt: TGTGCCATCAGGACCGACACATACAATGAGCAGTTCTTC; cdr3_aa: CAIRTDTYNEQFF
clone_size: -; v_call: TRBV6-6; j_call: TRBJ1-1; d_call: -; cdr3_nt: TGTGCCAGCAGTTACCAGCAGGGGTCAGCGAACACTGAAGCTTTCTTT; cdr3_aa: CASSYQQGSANTEAFF